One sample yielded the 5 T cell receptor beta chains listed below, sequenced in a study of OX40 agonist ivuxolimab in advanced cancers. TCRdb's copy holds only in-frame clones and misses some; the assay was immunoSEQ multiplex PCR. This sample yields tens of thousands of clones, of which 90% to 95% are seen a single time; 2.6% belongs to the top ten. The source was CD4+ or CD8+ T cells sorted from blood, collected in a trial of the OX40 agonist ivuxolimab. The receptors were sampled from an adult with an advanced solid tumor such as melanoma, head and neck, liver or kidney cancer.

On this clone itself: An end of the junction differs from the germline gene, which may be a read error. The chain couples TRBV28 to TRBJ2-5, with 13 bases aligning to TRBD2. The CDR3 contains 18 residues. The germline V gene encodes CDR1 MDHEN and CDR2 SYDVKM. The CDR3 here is CASSYLTSGLAGSEAQYF. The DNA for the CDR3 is TGTGCCAGCAGTTATTTAACTTCGGGACTAGCGGGATCAGAGGCCCAGTACTTC.

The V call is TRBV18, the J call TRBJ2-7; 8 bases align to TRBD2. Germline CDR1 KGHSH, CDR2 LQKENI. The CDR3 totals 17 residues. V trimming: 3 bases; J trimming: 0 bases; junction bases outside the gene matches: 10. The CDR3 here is CASSPVLPSGSSYEQYF. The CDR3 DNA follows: TGTGCCAGCTCACCCGTACTTCCTAGCGGGTCCTCCTACGAGCAGTACTTC.

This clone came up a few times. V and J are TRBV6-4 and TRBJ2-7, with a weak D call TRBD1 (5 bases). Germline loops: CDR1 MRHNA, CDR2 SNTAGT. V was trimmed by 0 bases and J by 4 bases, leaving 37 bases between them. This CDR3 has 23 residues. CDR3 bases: TGTGCCAGCAGTGACTCGAAACAGGAACCCGCATCCGTGGTGTGTATCGGCCTATACGAGCAGTACTTC. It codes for CASSDSKQEPASVVCIGLYEQYF.

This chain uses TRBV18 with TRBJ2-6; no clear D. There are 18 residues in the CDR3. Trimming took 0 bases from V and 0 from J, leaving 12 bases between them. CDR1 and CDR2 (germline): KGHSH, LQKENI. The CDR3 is CASSPPAGGLSGANVLTF. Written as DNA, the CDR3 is TGTGCCAGCTCACCACCGGCAGGTGGTCTCTCTGGGGCCAACGTCCTGACTTTC.

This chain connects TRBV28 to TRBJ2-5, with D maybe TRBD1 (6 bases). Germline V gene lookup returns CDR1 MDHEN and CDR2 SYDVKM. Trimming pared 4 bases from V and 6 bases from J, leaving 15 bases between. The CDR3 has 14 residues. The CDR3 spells CASSYGSGAKTQYF. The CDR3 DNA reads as TGTGCCAGCAGTTACGGGTCAGGGGCGAAGACCCAGTACTTC.